The entry below describes one T cell receptor (beta chain). At one boundary the junction diverges from the germline segment, which might be a read error. This sample was included in a study of blood T cell repertoires in COVID-19. Across the whole study: Donors in the United States, Italy and Spain gave samples during acute or convalescent COVID-19.

Assay: immunoSEQ multiplex PCR; the TCRdb copy retains only in-frame clones and omits some. The sample shows 200,000 to 250,000 clones, roughly 79% of them seen only once. Germline V gene lookup returns CDR1 MNHNS and CDR2 SASEGT. The CDR3 length is 13 residues. Sequenced material: PBMCs or T cells enriched from blood (not recorded which). The chain employs TRBV6-1 and TRBJ2-7, with unresolved D. The sequence was collected from a woman aged 50 to 60 with acute COVID-19. The CDR3 loop reads CASCDLPPYEQYF. The CDR3 coding sequence is TGTGCCAGCTGTGACCTACCACCCTACGAGCAGTACTTC.